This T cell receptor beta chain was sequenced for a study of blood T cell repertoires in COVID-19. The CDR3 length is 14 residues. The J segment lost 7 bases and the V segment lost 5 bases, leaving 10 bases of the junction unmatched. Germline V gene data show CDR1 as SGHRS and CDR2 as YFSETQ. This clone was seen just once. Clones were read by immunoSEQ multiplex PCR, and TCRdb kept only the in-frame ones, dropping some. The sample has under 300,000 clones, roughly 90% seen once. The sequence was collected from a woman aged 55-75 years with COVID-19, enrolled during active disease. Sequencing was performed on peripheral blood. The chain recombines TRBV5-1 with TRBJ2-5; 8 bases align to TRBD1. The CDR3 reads CASRNGQGIGTQYF. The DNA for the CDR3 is TGCGCCAGCAGGAATGGACAGGGAATCGGGACCCAGTACTTC.